This T cell receptor beta chain was observed in a study of control samples from healthy donors and cancer patients (TCRdb year 2020). Of note for this clone: No antigen is known for it. It has no much larger one-base neighbor in the sample; base qualities were not kept.

The library relied on the immunoSEQ multiplex PCR assay. Entries here come from immuneACCESS through TCRdb and include only in-frame sequences with V and J called. Some clones fail to appear in such tables; in the studies checked, an unresolved V gene covers under half of the shortfall, and the cause of the remainder is unknown. The sample data list approximately 82,000 clones, and over 75% of these were observed just once. Around 20% of the sample rests with the top ten. From the cysteine up to the phenylalanine, the CDR3 has a length of 17 residues. Left in the record is the CDR3 DNA by itself, 51 bases read in frame from the first base. Deletion took 1 base off V and 6 bases off J, with a span of 19 bases between the germline ends. Sequences LNHDA (CDR1) and SQIVND (CDR2) are obtained from the germline V gene (reference sequence).

This chain joins TRBV19 to TRBJ1-5; TRBD1 is a weak D gene call, 6 bases matching. Sample: blood. The clonotype comes from a man aged 45-65 years in good health. CDR3 loop: CASSIGAGEAYSQPQHF. The nucleotides read TGTGCCAGTAGTATAGGGGCAGGGGAAGCTTATTCTCAGCCCCAGCATTTT. Reference TRBV19 and TRBJ1-5 genes cover what lies past the CDR3, so the full variable domain is DGGITQSPKYLFRKEGQNVTLSCEQNLNHDAMYWYRQDPGQGLRLIYYSQIVNDFQKGDIAEGYSVSREKKESFPLTVTSAQKNPTAFYLCASSIGAGEAYSQPQHFGDGTRLSIL.